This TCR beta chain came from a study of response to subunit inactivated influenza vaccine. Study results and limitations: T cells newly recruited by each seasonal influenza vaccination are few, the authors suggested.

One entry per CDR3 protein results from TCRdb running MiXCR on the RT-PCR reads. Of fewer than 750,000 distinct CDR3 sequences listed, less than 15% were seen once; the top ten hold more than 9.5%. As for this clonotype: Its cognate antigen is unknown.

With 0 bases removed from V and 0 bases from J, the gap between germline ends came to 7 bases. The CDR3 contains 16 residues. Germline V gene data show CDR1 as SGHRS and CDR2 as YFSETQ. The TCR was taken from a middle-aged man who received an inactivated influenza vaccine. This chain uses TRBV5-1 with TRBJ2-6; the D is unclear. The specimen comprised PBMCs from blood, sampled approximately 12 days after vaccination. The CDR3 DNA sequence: TGCGCCAGCAGCTTGGCGAGAATCTCTGGGGCCAACGTCCTGACTTTC. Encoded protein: CASSLARISGANVLTF.